This entry is about one TCR beta chain. Its antigen is undetermined. Profiled with immunoSEQ multiplex PCR; TCRdb holds only in-frame clones, not every one. In the table there are 15,000 or so clones, roughly nine tenths of which are singletons. These data are taken from a study of OX40 agonist ivuxolimab in advanced cancers. Study context: Ivuxolimab, an antibody acting as an agonist of OX40 (CD134), was used to treat patients. Partial responses occurred in three patients (one hepatocellular carcinoma, two cutaneous melanoma).

Germline CDR1 reads SNHLY; CDR2 reads FYNNEI. This CDR3 has 12 amino acids. With 10 bases removed from V and 4 bases from J, the gap between germline ends came to 14 bases. Overall study findings and caveats: Dose levels from 0.1 to 3.0 mg/kg saw CD4+ and CD8+ blood T cells expand clonally by week 6.

Sequencing was performed on CD4+ or CD8+ T cells sorted from blood, taken in a trial of the OX40 agonist ivuxolimab. The receptor was isolated from an adult with an advanced solid tumor such as melanoma, head and neck, liver or kidney cancer. This chain connects TRBV2 to TRBJ2-7; D perhaps matches TRBD2 (7 bases). In nucleotides, the CDR3 is TGTGCCAACCGGGGGGCAGCGTACGAGCAGTACTTC. This sequence encodes CANRGAAYEQYF.